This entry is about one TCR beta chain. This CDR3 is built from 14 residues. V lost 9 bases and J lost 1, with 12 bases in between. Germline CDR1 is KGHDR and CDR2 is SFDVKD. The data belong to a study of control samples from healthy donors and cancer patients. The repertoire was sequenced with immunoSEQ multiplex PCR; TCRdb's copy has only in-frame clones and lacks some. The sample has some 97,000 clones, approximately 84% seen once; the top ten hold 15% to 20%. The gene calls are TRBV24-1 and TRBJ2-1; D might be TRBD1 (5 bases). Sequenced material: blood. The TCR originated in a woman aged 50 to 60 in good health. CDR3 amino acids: CATSPAGSYNEQFF. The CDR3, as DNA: TGTGCCACCTCTCCGGCAGGGTCCTACAATGAGCAGTTCTTC.